The rows below give T cell receptor beta chains drawn from one sample of a study of blood T cell repertoires in COVID-19. Using immunoSEQ multiplex PCR, the repertoire was profiled, and TCRdb retains in-frame clones only, with some absent. The sample holds approximately 390,000 clones; around 90% are singletons and the top ten take 2% to 2.5%. Sequences were obtained from PBMCs or T cells enriched from blood (not recorded which). The receptors originated from a woman in her thirties or forties with acute COVID-19. Each CDR3 is given without its conserved first and last residue.

cdr3_length j_call v_call cdr3_aa
13 TRBJ2-3 TRBV9 ASSVYGVSTDTQY
11 TRBJ2-5 TRBV5-1 ASSPDTRETQY
13 TRBJ1-5 TRBV5-1 ASSLEGVGNQPQH
11 TRBJ1-2 TRBV27 ASSRGTGRGYT
14 TRBJ1-2 TRBV3-1/TRBV3-2 ASSQEGGIGEGGYT
13 TRBJ1-5 TRBV9 ASSVGEGSGQPQH
11 TRBJ2-5 TRBV15 ATSIYGQETQY
13 TRBJ1-5 TRBV25-1 ASSHGQVDNQPQH
14 TRBJ2-3 TRBV5-4 ASSLVGVDGTDTQY
15 TRBJ2-2 TRBV4-1 ASSQGSLGLATGELF
13 TRBJ2-5 TRBV7-9 ASTLDRLYQETQY
17 TRBJ2-6 TRBV7-9 ATDSGQQPTGSGANVLT
11 TRBJ1-6 TRBV11-3 ASSLDRDSPLH
13 TRBJ1-4 TRBV19 ASSPRDRPNEKLF
14 TRBJ1-1 TRBV5-1 ASSLVVGGSGTEAF